The 19 T cell receptor beta chains below come from one sample, sequenced in a study of early T cells in non-severe SARS-CoV-2 infection. One entry per CDR3 protein results from TCRdb running MiXCR on the 5' RACE reads. The sample gives about 42,000 distinct CDR3 sequences, around 7% of which show up once; approximately 4.5% is in the top ten. The sample comprised whole blood. The receptors derive from an adult who was a healthcare worker with PCR-confirmed SARS-CoV-2 infection or an uninfected control (not recorded which).

This clonotype was seen at least ten times. This rearrangement joins TRBV12-3 or TRBV12-4 to TRBJ1-3; D is ambiguous. The CDR3 totals 16 residues. V was clipped by 3 bases and J by 0 bases, with 12 bases between them. CDR3 coding DNA: TGTGCCAGCAGTTTTCCCCCTAAGAGCTCTGGAAACACCATATATTTT. This translates into CASSFPPKSSGNTIYF.

V and J are TRBV7-2 and TRBJ2-7; TRBD2 aligns across 9 bases. Germline loops: CDR1 SGHTA, CDR2 FQGNSA. The CDR3 runs 17 residues. The junction had 7 bases not matched to a gene; V was cut back by 1 base and J by 0 bases. CDR3 region: CASSLVPSGASSYEQYF. The CDR3 DNA sequence: TGTGCCAGCAGCTTAGTGCCTAGCGGGGCAAGCTCCTACGAGCAGTACTTC. The full variable domain, its missing parts supplied by reference TRBV7-2 and TRBJ2-7, is GAGVSQSPSNKVTEKGKDVELRCDPISGHTALYWYRQSLGQGLEFLIYFQGNSAPDKSGLPSDRFSAERTGGSVSTLTIQRTQQEDSAVYLCASSLVPSGASSYEQYFGPGTRLTVT.

Many counts were recorded for this clonotype. The V and J genes are TRBV30 and TRBJ2-2, with unresolved D. CDR1 and CDR2 from the germline V gene are GTSNPN and SVGIG (reference sequence). The CDR3 has 13 amino acids. V was clipped by 4 bases and J by 1 base, with 7 bases between them. This CDR3 is CAWKLQNTGELFF. For the CDR3, the DNA is TGTGCCTGGAAGTTACAGAACACCGGGGAGCTGTTTTTT. Full variable domain (rest looked up from reference TRBV30 and TRBJ2-2): SQTIHQWPATLVQPVGSPLSLECTVEGTSNPNLYWYRQAAGRGLQLLFYSVGIGQISSEVPQNLSASRPQDRQFILSSKKLLLSDSGFYLCAWKLQNTGELFFGEGSRLTVL.

The CDR3 reads CASSPPITDRWRRDTEAFF. The CDR3 region has the DNA TGTGCCAGCAGTCCGCCCATCACGGACAGGTGGCGTAGGGACACTGAAGCTTTCTTT. The V and J genes are TRBV6-2 or TRBV6-3 and TRBJ1-1; 7 bases match TRBD1. Germline lookup yields CDR1 MNHEY and CDR2 SVGEGT. Trimming took 5 bases from V and 3 from J; bases not matched to a gene: 21. The CDR3 sequence is 19 residues long.

This clonotype was recorded many times. This chain links TRBV5-5 with TRBJ2-3; TRBD1 or TRBD2 may be the D gene (6 bases each). The CDR3 runs 16 residues. Per germline, CDR1 SGHKS and CDR2 YYEKEE (reference sequence). V lost 0 bases and J 0 bases, leaving 11 bases between the germline ends. For the CDR3, the DNA is TGTGCCAGCAGCTTGGAATCCGGGGGCAGCACAGATACGCAGTATTTT. Protein sequence: CASSLESGGSTDTQYF.

This clonotype appeared many times. Here the CDR3 DNA reads TGTGCCAGCAGCCTGAGACCAACGGGCGCCTACAATGAGCAGTTCTTC. Protein: CASSLRPTGAYNEQFF. This chain joins TRBV7-6 and TRBJ2-1; D gene unclear. This CDR3 contains 16 residues. Germline values: CDR1 SGHVS, CDR2 FNYEAQ. V was cut by 5 bases and J by 2 bases, with 16 bases left in between.

This clonotype was found many times. The rearrangement links TRBV2 to TRBJ2-7; 16 bases are a match to TRBD2. Germline CDR1 is SNHLY and CDR2 is FYNNEI. This CDR3 has 18 residues. J gave up 3 bases and V 8 bases, and 13 bases lay outside the gene matches. The CDR3 sequence is CASGVAGTSGGELYEQYF. The CDR3 DNA reads as TGTGCCAGCGGAGTTGCCGGGACTAGCGGGGGGGAGCTCTACGAGCAGTACTTC.

This clonotype came up a few times. The genes are TRBV12-3 or TRBV12-4 and TRBJ2-7, with 9 bases lining up with TRBD1. This CDR3 contains 15 residues. J was trimmed by 5 bases and V by 4 bases; bases with no gene match: 9. The chain's CDR3 is CASSSYRDRADEQYF. Written as DNA, the CDR3 is TGTGCCAGCAGTTCCTACCGGGACAGGGCGGACGAGCAGTACTTC.

This clonotype was recorded a few times. The rearrangement uses TRBV6-5 and TRBJ1-6; no definite D call. This CDR3 is 14 amino acids long. Germline lookup yields CDR1 MNHEY and CDR2 SVGAGI. The V end was cut by 6 bases, the J end by 10 bases, with 16 bases between. In nucleotides, the CDR3 is TGTGCCAGCAGACCCAGCGGGAAGGCATCACCCCTCCACTTT. Encoded protein: CASRPSGKASPLHF.

This clonotype came up a few times. This rearrangement joins TRBV30 to TRBJ2-4; maybe TRBD2 (5 bases). The CDR3 is 12 residues long. Trimming took off 3 bases at V and 8 bases at J, with 11 bases between the two ends. Looked up from germline, CDR1 is GTSNPN and CDR2 is SVGIG (reference sequence). CDR3 loop: CAWRTGLDIQYF. The DNA of the CDR3 is TGTGCCTGGAGAACGGGGTTGGACATTCAGTACTTC. Variable domain in full (rest from reference TRBV30 and TRBJ2-4): SQTIHQWPATLVQPVGSPLSLECTVEGTSNPNLYWYRQAAGRGLQLLFYSVGIGQISSEVPQNLSASRPQDRQFILSSKKLLLSDSGFYLCAWRTGLDIQYFGAGTRLSVL.

V is TRBV4-3 and J is TRBJ2-7; no reliable D call. V was clipped by 0 bases and J by 5 bases, with 14 bases between them. CDR1 is LGHNA, CDR2 YSLEER, per germline. The CDR3 is 15 amino acids. The DNA for the CDR3 is TGCGCCAGCAGCCAAGATCATATGGAATCGGACGAGCAGTACTTC. It codes for CASSQDHMESDEQYF.

This chain links TRBV20-1 with TRBJ1-5, with 10 bases aligning to TRBD1. CDR3 length: 14 residues. The V segment lost 4 bases and the J segment 7 bases; nucleotides outside the gene matches: 7. The germline CDR1 and CDR2 sequences are DFQATT and SNEGSKA (reference sequence). DNA for the CDR3: TGCAGTGCTAAGGACAGGGGGGGAGGACAGCCCCAGCATTTT. It codes for CSAKDRGGGQPQHF.

The chain uses TRBV7-6 and TRBJ2-3; the D call may be TRBD1 or TRBD2 (5 bases each). Germline-derived CDR1 and CDR2 are SGHVS and FNYEAQ. The CDR3 spans 14 residues. V was shortened by 7 bases and J by 1 base, with 12 bases between the two germline ends. CDR3 loop: CASNRGVGTDTQYF. The CDR3 DNA sequence: TGTGCCAGCAACCGAGGGGTGGGCACAGATACGCAGTATTTT.

There are many counts of this clonotype. The J gene is TRBJ1-3, the V gene TRBV29-1; D may be TRBD1 (5 bases). The V gene lost 5 bases and the J gene lost 0 bases, with 8 bases spanning the gap. CDR3 length equals 13 residues. CDR1 SQVTM and CDR2 ANQGSEA come from the germline V gene. The CDR3 DNA reads TGCAGCGTTCCAGGGCCCTCTGGAAACACCATATATTTT. It yields the protein CSVPGPSGNTIYF.

This clonotype showed up many times. The rearrangement joins TRBV19 to TRBJ2-1; a possible D gene is TRBD2 (5 bases). Trimming removed 7 bases from V and 9 bases from J, with 16 bases in between. The CDR3 totals 13 residues. Looked up from germline, CDR1 is LNHDA and CDR2 is SQIVND (reference sequence). This CDR3 is CASTTTAAAEQFF. The CDR3 nucleotides are TGTGCCAGTACGACAACAGCGGCAGCTGAGCAGTTCTTC.

The rearrangement links TRBV3-1 to TRBJ1-2; 7 bases match TRBD1. This CDR3 is 15 amino acids long. Germline V CDR1 and CDR2: LGHDT, YNNKEL (reference sequence). J lost 3 bases, V lost 4 bases, and 8 bases had no gene match. CDR3 sequence: CASSPPRTGYYGYTF. DNA of the CDR3: TGTGCCAGCAGCCCCCCTCGGACAGGCTACTATGGCTACACCTTC.

This clonotype was counted a few times. The chain uses TRBV19 and TRBJ2-2; D gene unclear. The CDR3 has 15 amino acids. Trimming pared 7 bases from V and 5 bases from J, leaving 17 bases between. The V gene's germline CDR1 is LNHDA and CDR2 SQIVND (reference sequence). Here the CDR3 reads CASTLGRKGTGELFF. CDR3 sequence (DNA): TGTGCCAGTACCCTTGGACGTAAGGGTACCGGGGAGCTGTTTTTT. Looking up the rest from reference TRBV19 and TRBJ2-2 gives the full variable domain: DGGITQSPKYLFRKEGQNVTLSCEQNLNHDAMYWYRQDPGQGLRLIYYSQIVNDFQKGDIAEGYSVSREKKESFPLTVTSAQKNPTAFYLCASTLGRKGTGELFFGEGSRLTVL.

This clonotype was counted ten times or more. The chain recombines TRBV20-1 with TRBJ2-3, with D possibly matching TRBD2 (6 bases). This CDR3 is built from 15 residues. Looked up from germline, CDR1 is DFQATT and CDR2 is SNEGSKA (reference sequence). The ends were cut back, 5 bases at V and 0 bases at J, with 15 bases in the middle. The CDR3 sequence: CSASDSGFSTDTQYF. The CDR3 DNA follows: TGCAGTGCTTCAGATAGCGGTTTCAGCACAGATACGCAGTATTTT.

V and J are TRBV20-1 and TRBJ2-3; D may correspond to TRBD1 or TRBD2 (6 bases each). Germline V CDR1 and CDR2: DFQATT, SNEGSKA (reference sequence). This CDR3 comprises 13 residues. The CDR3 coding sequence is TGCATCCCTGGGGGGCAGTTCACAGATACGCAGTATTTT. Protein: CIPGGQFTDTQYF.